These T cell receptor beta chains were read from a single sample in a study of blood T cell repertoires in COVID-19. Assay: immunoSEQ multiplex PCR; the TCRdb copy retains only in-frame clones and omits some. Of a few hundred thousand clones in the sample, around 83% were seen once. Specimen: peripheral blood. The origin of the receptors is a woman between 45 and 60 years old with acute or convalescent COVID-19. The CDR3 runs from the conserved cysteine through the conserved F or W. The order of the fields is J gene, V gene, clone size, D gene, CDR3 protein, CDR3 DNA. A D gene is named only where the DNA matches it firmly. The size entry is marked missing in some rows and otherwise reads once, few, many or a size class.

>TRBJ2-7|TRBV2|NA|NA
CASSPGQNEQYF
TGTGCCAGCAGCCCCGGACAGAACGAGCAGTACTTC
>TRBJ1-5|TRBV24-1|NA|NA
CATSDPSGSQPQHF
TGTGCCACCAGTGACCCCTCGGGGAGTCAGCCCCAGCATTTT
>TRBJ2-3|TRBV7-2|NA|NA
CASNPRRGTDTQYF
TGTGCCAGCAACCCGAGGAGGGGCACAGATACGCAGTATTTT
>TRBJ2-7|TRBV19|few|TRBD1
CASSMRDSPYEQYF
TGTGCCAGTAGTATGAGGGACAGCCCCTACGAGCAGTACTTC
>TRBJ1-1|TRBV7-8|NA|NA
CASSLVGRGTEAFF
TGTGCCAGCAGCTTAGTGGGCAGGGGAACTGAAGCTTTCTTT
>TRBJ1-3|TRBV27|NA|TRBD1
CASSLDRGGNTIYF
TGTGCCAGCAGTTTGGACAGGGGCGGAAACACCATATATTTT
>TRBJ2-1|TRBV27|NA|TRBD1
CASRTDYRGVSYNEQFF
TGTGCCAGCAGAACTGACTACAGGGGGGTCTCCTACAATGAGCAGTTCTTC
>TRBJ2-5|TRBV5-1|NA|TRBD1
CASSTGTGSQETQYF
TGCGCCAGCAGCACAGGGACAGGGTCCCAAGAGACCCAGTACTTC
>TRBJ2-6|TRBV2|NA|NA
CASSDRSIMRSGANVLTF
TGTGCCAGCAGTGATCGTAGCATCATGCGCTCTGGGGCCAACGTCCTGACTTTC
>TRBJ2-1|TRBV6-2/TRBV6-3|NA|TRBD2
CASSWTSGSYNEQFF
TGTGCCAGCAGTTGGACTAGCGGGAGTTACAATGAGCAGTTCTTC
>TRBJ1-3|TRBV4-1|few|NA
CASSQEMQGHSGNTIYF
TGCGCCAGCAGCCAAGAGATGCAGGGCCACTCTGGAAACACCATATATTTT
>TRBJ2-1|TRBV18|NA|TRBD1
CASSPGQGAIGSYNEQFF
TGTGCCAGCTCACCGGGACAGGGGGCCATAGGCTCCTACAATGAGCAGTTCTTC
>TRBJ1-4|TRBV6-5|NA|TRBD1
CASSYSVGQGNEKLFF
TGTGCCAGCAGTTACTCGGTGGGACAGGGTAATGAAAAACTGTTTTTT
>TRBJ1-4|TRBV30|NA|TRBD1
CAWSPGTGVEKLFF
TGTGCCTGGAGCCCCGGGACAGGGGTAGAAAAACTGTTTTTT
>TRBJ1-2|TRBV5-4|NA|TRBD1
CASSLGTGDGYTF
TGTGCCAGCAGCTTGGGGACAGGGGATGGCTACACCTTC
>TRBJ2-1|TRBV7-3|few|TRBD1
CASSLQVWDSQFF
TGTGCCAGCAGCCTCCAAGTTTGGGACAGTCAGTTCTTC
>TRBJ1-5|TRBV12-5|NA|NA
CASGLGGAGQPQHF
TGTGCTAGTGGTTTAGGGGGGGCAGGTCAGCCCCAGCATTTT
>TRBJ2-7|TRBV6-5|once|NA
CASSYSASSYEQYF
TGTGCCAGCAGTTACTCGGCTTCCTCCTACGAGCAGTACTTC
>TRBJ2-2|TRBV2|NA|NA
CASSASDRYTGELFF
TGTGCCAGCAGTGCTTCCGACAGATACACCGGGGAGCTGTTTTTT
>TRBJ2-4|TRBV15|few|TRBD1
CATSRGDRIHIQYF
TGTGCCACCAGCAGAGGGGACAGGATTCACATTCAGTACTTC
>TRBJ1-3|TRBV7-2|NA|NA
CASMLRQDLSGNTIYF
TGTGCCAGCATGCTACGACAGGACCTCTCTGGAAACACCATATATTTT
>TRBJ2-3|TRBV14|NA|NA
CASSHNTDTQYF
TGTGCCAGCAGCCACAACACAGATACGCAGTATTTT